Given below is one T cell receptor (beta chain) in context. Its target is not known. The sample is drawn from a study of T cell clonotyping in hematopoietic cell transplantation. Study outcomes and limitations: Broader posttransplant TCR repertoire diversity was predicted by graft donor and pretransplant recipient Inverse Simpson Index values. After transplant, recipient diversity fell while pathologically expanded clonotypes grew through day 180.

Measured with immunoSEQ multiplex PCR; TCRdb has only the in-frame clones, and not every one. The sample holds around 7,400 clones, roughly 96% seen once. V lost 0 bases to trimming and J lost 0 bases, with 5 bases between them. CDR3 length equals 15 residues. Germline loops: CDR1 MNHEY, CDR2 SVGAGI. The clonotype originates from a male patient aged 40-55 years who had an allogeneic stem cell transplant from a related donor, so the T cells may come from the graft donor. Some clones in this sample may be carry-over from other donors' samples. Material: PBMCs, obtained 30 days after allogeneic stem cell transplant. This chain joins TRBV6-5 and TRBJ1-4; D not resolved. The CDR3 sequence: CASSYSPTTNEKLFF. The CDR3 nucleotides are TGTGCCAGCAGTTACTCACCGACAACTAATGAAAAACTGTTTTTT.